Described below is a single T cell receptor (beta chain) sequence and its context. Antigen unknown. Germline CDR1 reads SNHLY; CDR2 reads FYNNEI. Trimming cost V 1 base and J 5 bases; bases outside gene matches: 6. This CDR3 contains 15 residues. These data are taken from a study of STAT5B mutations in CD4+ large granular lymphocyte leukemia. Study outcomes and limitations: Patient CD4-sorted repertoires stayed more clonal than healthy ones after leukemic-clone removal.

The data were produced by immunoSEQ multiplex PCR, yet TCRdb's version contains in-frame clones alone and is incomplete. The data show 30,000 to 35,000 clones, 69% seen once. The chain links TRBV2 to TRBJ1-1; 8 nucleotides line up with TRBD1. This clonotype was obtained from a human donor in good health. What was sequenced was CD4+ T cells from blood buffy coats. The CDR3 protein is CASSEGQGARTEAFF. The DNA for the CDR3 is TGTGCCAGCAGTGAAGGGCAGGGGGCGCGGACTGAAGCTTTCTTT.